Listed below are T cell receptor beta chains from one sample, sequenced in a study of blood T cells in healthy people across ages. Each CDR3 protein is one row after TCRdb ran MiXCR on the 5' RACE reads. The data contain 1,800,000 or so distinct CDR3 sequences, about 39% of them singletons. Specimen: blood. The receptors come from a human donor in good health. The CDR3 runs from the conserved cysteine through the conserved F or W. A D gene is named only where the DNA matches it firmly. The size field is filled for only some rows; it gives once, few, many or a size class.

size,V,D,J,CDR3,DNA
.,TRBV20-1,.,TRBJ1-1,CSASRGGLNTEAFF,TGCAGTGCTAGTAGGGGTGGGTTGAACACTGAAGCTTTCTTT
few,TRBV7-6,.,TRBJ2-7,CASSSHGTEQYF,TGTGCCAGCAGCTCCCATGGGACCGAGCAGTACTTC
.,TRBV6-6,.,TRBJ1-6,CASSYAQGSNSPLHF,TGTGCCAGCAGTTACGCTCAGGGGTCTAATTCACCCCTCCACTTT
.,TRBV12-3/TRBV12-4,.,TRBJ1-2,CASSRGTGTDGYTF,TGTGCCAGCAGTAGGGGGACCGGGACGGATGGCTACACCTTC
few,TRBV12-5,.,TRBJ2-3,CASAQRSASTDTQYF,TGTGCTAGTGCCCAGAGATCCGCTAGCACAGATACGCAGTATTTT
.,TRBV6-5,TRBD2,TRBJ2-7,CASSLGTSRYEQYF,TGTGCCAGCAGTCTCGGGACTAGTCGCTACGAGCAGTACTTC
.,TRBV5-5,.,TRBJ2-2,CASSLGPLTGELFF,TGTGCCAGCAGTTTGGGACCGCTCACCGGGGAGCTGTTTTTT
.,TRBV10-3,TRBD1,TRBJ2-7,CAISDETGVYEQYF,TGCGCCATCAGTGATGAGACAGGGGTGTACGAGCAGTACTTC
.,TRBV7-6,.,TRBJ1-4,CASSLDTGWGEKLFF,TGTGCCAGCAGCTTAGACACAGGGTGGGGTGAAAAACTGTTTTTT
.,TRBV6-6,TRBD1,TRBJ1-5,CASSTPPGQGNQPQHF,TGTGCCAGCAGTACGCCACCGGGACAGGGGAATCAGCCCCAGCATTTT
many,TRBV5-1,TRBD2,TRBJ2-7,CASSLESSGISYEQYF,TGCGCCAGCAGCTTGGAGTCTAGCGGGATATCCTACGAGCAGTACTTC
.,TRBV4-3,TRBD1,TRBJ1-2,CASSQLGQGVRYGYTF,TGCGCCAGCAGCCAATTGGGACAGGGCGTACGCTATGGCTACACCTTC
.,TRBV27,.,TRBJ1-2,CASSLDGRVAASWGYTF,TGTGCCAGCAGTTTAGATGGCCGCGTGGCCGCATCCTGGGGCTACACCTTC
.,TRBV4-1,.,TRBJ1-6,CASSQDIRGSPLHF,TGCGCCAGCAGCCAAGATATTCGGGGCTCACCCCTCCACTTT
.,TRBV28,.,TRBJ1-5,CASSLLRLAQPQHF,TGTGCCAGCAGTTTACTTAGGTTGGCTCAGCCCCAGCATTTT
many,TRBV5-1,.,TRBJ2-3,CASSLVRVQTDTQYF,TGCGCCAGCAGCTTGGTCAGGGTTCAGACAGATACGCAGTATTTT
.,TRBV7-2,.,TRBJ2-3,CASRLGFMDTQYF,TGTGCCAGCAGGCTCGGGTTCATGGATACGCAGTATTTT
few,TRBV20-1,.,TRBJ2-3,CSPSGRLSTDTQYF,TGCAGTCCGTCGGGACGGCTTAGCACAGATACGCAGTATTTT
.,TRBV4-1,.,TRBJ1-1,CAGGRTLNTEAFF,TGCGCCGGAGGCAGGACCTTGAACACTGAAGCTTTCTTT
few,TRBV7-2,.,TRBJ2-2,CASSPYYTGELFF,TGTGCCAGCAGCCCCTACTACACCGGGGAGCTGTTTTTT
few,TRBV18,TRBD1,TRBJ1-2,CASSPGTGADGYTF,TGTGCCAGCTCACCCGGGACAGGGGCGGATGGCTACACCTTC
.,TRBV20-1,TRBD2,TRBJ2-3,CSASAESGGAVDTQYF,TGCAGTGCTAGCGCGGAAAGCGGGGGGGCCGTAGATACGCAGTATTTT
few,TRBV25-1,.,TRBJ1-5,CASSRPGANQPQHF,TGTGCCAGCAGTAGACCAGGCGCCAATCAGCCCCAGCATTTT
few,TRBV27,TRBD2,TRBJ2-7,CASRPAGGYEQYF,TGTGCCAGCAGACCAGCGGGGGGCTACGAGCAGTACTTC
few,TRBV6-5,.,TRBJ2-7,CASSSPIGGRYEQYF,TGTGCCAGCAGTTCACCTATAGGGGGACGCTACGAGCAGTACTTC
.,TRBV20-1,.,TRBJ2-1,CSKRMYNEQFF,TGCAGCAAACGGATGTACAATGAGCAGTTCTTC
few,TRBV30,.,TRBJ1-2,CAWSVPIRRWGYTF,TGTGCCTGGAGTGTACCCATAAGACGGTGGGGCTACACCTTC
.,TRBV20-1,.,TRBJ2-7,CSAKRDRSSYEQYF,TGCAGTGCTAAAAGGGATAGAAGCTCCTACGAGCAGTACTTC
.,TRBV12-3/TRBV12-4,.,TRBJ1-1,CASSFSTRLNTEAFF,TGTGCCAGCAGTTTCTCAACTAGATTGAACACTGAAGCTTTCTTT
.,TRBV20-1,.,TRBJ1-5,CSLGTRNQPQHF,TGCAGTCTGGGCACACGCAATCAGCCCCAGCATTTT
.,TRBV7-3,.,TRBJ1-2,CASSLYPGGDYGYTF,TGTGCCAGCAGCTTATATCCCGGAGGGGACTATGGCTACACCTTC
few,TRBV5-6,TRBD1,TRBJ2-5,CASSLAWGDRRTQYF,TGTGCCAGCAGCTTGGCCTGGGGGGACAGGAGGACCCAGTACTTC
few,TRBV27,.,TRBJ2-1,CASSYADSSYNEQFF,TGTGCCAGCAGTTACGCGGACAGTTCCTACAATGAGCAGTTCTTC
.,TRBV24-1,.,TRBJ2-1,CATGDKQNSYNEQFF,TGTGCCACCGGTGATAAACAGAATTCCTACAATGAGCAGTTCTTC
.,TRBV12-5,.,TRBJ2-1,CASGLGGGSYNEQFF,TGTGCTAGTGGTTTGGGAGGGGGATCCTACAATGAGCAGTTCTTC
.,TRBV3-1,TRBD1,TRBJ2-3,CASGQGPDTQYF,TGTGCCAGCGGACAGGGACCAGATACGCAGTATTTT
.,TRBV7-9,TRBD2,TRBJ2-1,CASSLAFGTSGSSKFF,TGTGCCAGCAGCTTAGCTTTCGGGACTAGCGGATCCAGCAAGTTCTTC
.,TRBV7-2,TRBD1,TRBJ1-2,CASSPDRGLGGYTF,TGTGCCAGCAGCCCCGACAGGGGGCTGGGGGGCTACACCTTC
many,TRBV20-1,.,TRBJ2-7,CSARDIQGYEQYF,TGCAGTGCTAGAGATATACAGGGCTACGAGCAGTACTTC
.,TRBV7-2,.,TRBJ2-1,CASSHTTIEQFF,TGTGCCAGCAGCCATACAACTATAGAGCAGTTCTTC
few,TRBV29-1,TRBD2,TRBJ2-1,CSGGGESYNEQFF,TGCAGCGGGGGGGGGGAAAGCTACAATGAGCAGTTCTTC
.,TRBV11-1,.,TRBJ1-4,CASSFGAEEKLFF,TGTGCCAGCAGCTTCGGGGCGGAAGAAAAACTGTTTTTT
.,TRBV6-5,TRBD1,TRBJ1-1,CASSYSMTGLEAFF,TGTGCCAGCAGTTACTCGATGACAGGGCTTGAAGCTTTCTTT
.,TRBV29-1,TRBD1,TRBJ2-7,CSARIQGAYEQYF,TGCAGCGCCCGTATACAGGGGGCCTACGAGCAGTACTTC
.,TRBV7-7,TRBD2,TRBJ2-1,CASSINRGGKNEQFF,TGTGCCAGCAGCATAAACCGGGGGGGCAAAAATGAGCAGTTCTTC